This T cell receptor (beta chain) was identified in a study of molecular identifiers for immune sequencing clone quantification. One entry per CDR3 protein results from TCRdb running MiXCR on the PCR reads. This repertoire shows about 320,000 distinct CDR3 sequences, 24% found once; its top ten account for 0.65% to 0.75%. A remark on this clonotype: It may be a read error: a sequence one base away is much more abundant.

The authors sorted naive CD8 T cells as CD8+CD4-CCR7+CD45RA+. Looked up from germline, CDR1 is SGDLS and CDR2 is YYNGEE. This CDR3 contains 15 residues. The V end lost 0 bases, the J end lost 6 bases, and 13 bases lay between the germline ends. Sequenced material: naive CD8+ T cells from blood, with Jurkat cell RNA spiked in. The sample's subset: FACS-sorted CD8+CD4-CCR7+CD45RA+ naive T cells. The chain has TRBV9 and TRBJ1-5; D is uncertain. The receptor comes from a human donor in good health. Some libraries in this study had Jurkat cell RNA spiked in. The CDR3 DNA reads TGTGCCAGCAGCGTAGGGGCCGCCTCGGGTCAGCCCCAGCATTTT. It specifies CASSVGAASGQPQHF.